This section outlines one T cell receptor beta chain sequence together with its context. TCRdb's table, derived via immunoSEQ multiplex PCR, lists solely in-frame clones and lacks some. There are about 480,000 clones in the sample; 88% occur only once, and 1.5% to 2% lies in the top ten. The CDR3 runs to 16 residues. Looked up from germline, CDR1 is SGHTS and CDR2 is YDEGEE. Trimming at V came to 4 bases and at J to 5 bases, leaving 8 bases not matched to a gene. This sample is part of a study of blood T cell repertoires in COVID-19. The chain combines TRBV5-8 with TRBJ2-1, with TRBD1 matching over 11 bases. Sequencing input: PBMCs or T cells enriched from blood (not recorded which). The clonotype comes from a woman in her 40s who had recovered from COVID-19. CDR3 DNA sequence: TGTGCCAGCAGCCTTCGGGACAGGGGGTTAAACAATGAGCAGTTCTTC. Amino acids: CASSLRDRGLNNEQFF. Together with reference TRBV5-8 and TRBJ2-1, the CDR3 gives the full variable domain: EAGVTQSPTHLIKTRGQQATLRCSPISGHTSVYWYQQALGLGLQFLLWYDEGEERNRGNFPPRFSGRQFPNYSSELNVNALELEDSALYLCASSLRDRGLNNEQFFGPGTRLTVL.